Below, 31 T cell receptor beta chains from the same sample are listed, as sequenced in a study of blood T cell repertoires in COVID-19. Assay: immunoSEQ multiplex PCR; the TCRdb copy retains only in-frame clones and omits some. The sample consists of 49,000 or so clones, around 86% of them appearing once. Sequencing used peripheral blood. The receptors derive from a man aged 50-60 years with active COVID-19.

This chain connects TRBV10-3 to TRBJ2-3; TRBD2 agrees at 13 bases. Germline V CDR1 and CDR2: ENHRY, SYGVKD. The CDR3 has 16 residues. V shed 6 bases, J shed 6 bases, and the junction held 9 bases outside the gene matches. In nucleotides, the CDR3 is TGTGCCATCAGCGGGGGAGGGACTAGCGGGGTGGATACGCAGTATTTT. It codes for CAISGGGTSGVDTQYF.

The rearrangement links TRBV10-3 to TRBJ1-5; no firm D call. V was trimmed by 2 bases and J by 2 bases, leaving 4 bases between them. Germline loops: CDR1 ENHRY, CDR2 SYGVKD. The CDR3 totals 13 residues. CDR3 protein: CAISESGNQPQHF. The CDR3 bases are TGTGCCATCAGTGAGAGCGGCAATCAGCCCCAGCATTTT.

V usage is TRBV5-6 and J usage is TRBJ1-2; D gene ambiguous. The CDR3 spans 15 residues. The V end lost 4 bases, the J end lost 3 bases, and 16 bases lay between the germline ends. Germline values: CDR1 SGHDT, CDR2 YYEEEE. The CDR3 reads CASSPRQVSDYGYTF. The CDR3 region has the DNA TGTGCCAGCAGCCCCCGGCAGGTGTCGGACTATGGCTACACCTTC.

The rearrangement uses TRBV5-1 and TRBJ2-3; TRBD2 agrees at 9 bases. Germline V gene lookup returns CDR1 SGHRS and CDR2 YFSETQ. The V gene end was trimmed by 3 bases and the J gene end by 2 bases; junction bases not matched to a gene: 4. This CDR3 is built from 15 residues. This CDR3 reads CASSSGLAATDTQYF. For the CDR3, the DNA is TGCGCCAGCAGCTCGGGACTAGCTGCCACAGATACGCAGTATTTT.

In this sample, this clone turned up once. This chain uses TRBV10-3 with TRBJ2-1; possibly TRBD2 for D (6 bases). The CDR3 length is 15 residues. The germline V gene has CDR1 ENHRY and CDR2 SYGVKD. Trimming cost V 7 bases and J 0 bases, with 13 bases left between them. The CDR3 nucleotides read TGTGCCATCACCGGGGGACCGAGCTCCTACAATGAGCAGTTCTTC. Its protein is CAITGGPSSYNEQFF.

This clone was observed a few times. V is TRBV2 and J is TRBJ1-1; D remains ambiguous. CDR1 SNHLY and CDR2 FYNNEI come from the germline V gene. Trimming took off 6 bases at V and 10 bases at J, with 12 bases between the two ends. This CDR3 region has 11 residues. The CDR3 region is CASRAGLRAFF. The CDR3 DNA follows: TGTGCCAGCAGGGCCGGGTTGAGAGCTTTCTTT.

The rearrangement joins TRBV9 to TRBJ2-7; D gene unclear. Trimming removed 0 bases at V and 6 bases at J, with 13 bases between. The CDR3 covers 14 residues. Per the germline V gene, CDR1 is SGDLS and CDR2 is YYNGEE. CDR3 in amino acids: CASSVGGSDAEQYF. The CDR3 region has the DNA TGTGCCAGCAGCGTAGGAGGTTCTGACGCCGAGCAGTACTTC.

This clone has just a few counts. The chain is built from TRBV5-1 and TRBJ2-3, with 9 positions matching TRBD2. Germline V gene lookup returns CDR1 SGHRS and CDR2 YFSETQ. After removal of 2 bases from V and 3 bases from J, the junction contained 10 bases not matched to a gene. The CDR3 loop spans 17 amino acids. The CDR3 nucleotides are TGCGCCAGCAGCTTAATAGCGGGGGCCCCCATGACAGATACGCAGTATTTT. It codes for CASSLIAGAPMTDTQYF.

Regarding this clone: The sample carries other DNA sequences with the same CDR3. V usage is TRBV6-2 or TRBV6-3 and J usage is TRBJ1-5; D might be TRBD1 (5 bases). This CDR3 comprises 12 residues. With 1 base removed from V and 9 bases from J, the gap between germline ends came to 7 bases. The V gene's germline CDR1 is MNHEY and CDR2 SVGEGT. The CDR3 sequence: CASSYWGGPQHF. The CDR3 bases are TGTGCCAGCAGTTACTGGGGGGGGCCCCAGCATTTT.

This chain joins TRBV3-1 (or the pseudogene TRBV3-2) and TRBJ1-6, with D maybe TRBD1 (6 bases). V was cut by 2 bases and J by 8 bases, with 13 bases left in between. Germline V gives CDR1 LGHDT, CDR2 YNNKEL (reference sequence). The CDR3 loop spans 15 amino acids. For the CDR3, the DNA is TGTGCCAGCAGCCAATCAACCAGGGGATATTCACCCCTCCACTTT. Amino acid sequence: CASSQSTRGYSPLHF.

The chain recombines TRBV7-8 with TRBJ2-7, with a weak D call TRBD2 (7 bases). The V and J ends lost 4 bases and 1 base respectively, with 35 bases between them. Germline CDR1 reads SGHVS; CDR2 reads FQNEAQ. This CDR3 comprises 22 residues. CDR3 bases: TGTGCCAGCAGCTACTCCGACAGGAAGATGCCCCAACGGGAGGTAGAGTCCTACGAGCAGTACTTC. It encodes CASSYSDRKMPQREVESYEQYF.

This rearrangement joins TRBV30 to TRBJ1-1; D is undetermined. The CDR3 totals 15 residues. Germline V lookup: CDR1 GTSNPN, CDR2 SVGIG (reference sequence). V lost 3 bases and J lost 0, with 14 bases in between. CDR3 residues: CAWRMGRNMNTEAFF. The CDR3 DNA reads as TGTGCCTGGAGGATGGGGAGGAACATGAACACTGAAGCTTTCTTT.

The CDR3 sequence is CASSYYRSFQETQYF. The DNA of the CDR3 is TGTGCCAGCAGTTACTATCGGTCGTTCCAAGAGACCCAGTACTTC. The V and J genes are TRBV6-5 and TRBJ2-5; no clear D gene. V was shortened by 1 base and J by 1 base, with 10 bases between the two germline ends. The germline gives CDR1 MNHEY, CDR2 SVGAGI. The CDR3 length is 15 residues.

The chain links TRBV5-1 to TRBJ2-7; D possibly corresponds to TRBD1 (5 bases). This CDR3 has 14 amino acids. Trimming took 1 base from V and 2 from J, leaving 10 bases between them. The germline V gene encodes CDR1 SGHRS and CDR2 YFSETQ. As DNA, the CDR3 is TGCGCCAGCAGCTTGCGGACACCTACCTACGAGCAGTACTTC. It yields the protein CASSLRTPTYEQYF.

The gene calls are TRBV6-5 and TRBJ2-5; TRBD2 matches at 12 bases. After removal of 6 bases from V and 4 bases from J, the junction contained 6 bases not matched to a gene. Germline V gene data show CDR1 as MNHEY and CDR2 as SVGAGI. This CDR3 has 15 residues. DNA of the CDR3: TGTGCCAGCAGCAAACTAGCGGGAGGAGGAGAGACCCAGTACTTC. It codes for CASSKLAGGGETQYF.

The chain is built from TRBV7-9 and TRBJ1-3; D unclear. V was clipped by 1 base and J by 3 bases, with 4 bases between them. This CDR3 spans 13 amino acids. Looked up from germline, CDR1 is SEHNR and CDR2 is FQNEAQ (reference sequence). CDR3 DNA: TGTGCCAGCAGCTTAGGAGTTGGAAACACCATATATTTT. It codes for CASSLGVGNTIYF.

This chain connects TRBV18 to TRBJ2-1; TRBD1 aligns across 7 bases. J gave up 2 bases and V 2 bases, and 3 bases lay outside the gene matches. The CDR3 runs to 15 residues. The V gene's germline CDR1 is KGHSH and CDR2 LQKENI. As DNA, the CDR3 is TGTGCCAGCTCACCAGGGCAGGGGGCCTACAATGAGCAGTTCTTC. This codes for CASSPGQGAYNEQFF.

Written as DNA, the CDR3 is TGTGCCACCGCGGGATCCCGGGGAGGCTACGAGCAGTACTTC. Its protein product is CATAGSRGGYEQYF. This rearrangement joins TRBV15 to TRBJ2-7, with D possibly matching TRBD2 (6 bases). V lost 8 bases and J lost 3, with 17 bases in between. Germline values: CDR1 LNHNV, CDR2 YYDKDF (reference sequence). This CDR3 spans 14 amino acids. Together with reference TRBV15 and TRBJ2-7, the CDR3 gives the full variable domain: DAMVIQNPRYQVTQFGKPVTLSCSQTLNHNVMYWYQQKSSQAPKLLFHYYDKDFNNEADTPDNFQSRRPNTSFCFLDIRSPGLGDTAMYLCATAGSRGGYEQYFGPGTRLTVT.

The rearrangement uses TRBV5-1 and TRBJ1-5; D not certain. Germline V lookup: CDR1 SGHRS, CDR2 YFSETQ. The CDR3 consists of 15 residues. Trimming took 0 bases from V and 1 from J, leaving 8 bases between them. CDR3: CASSLDSRSNQPQHF. CDR3 in DNA: TGCGCCAGCAGCTTGGACAGTCGGAGCAATCAGCCCCAGCATTTT.

This clone has just a few counts. This chain connects TRBV5-6 to TRBJ2-2, with 8 bases matching TRBD2. The CDR3 length is 15 residues. Germline lookup yields CDR1 SGHDT and CDR2 YYEEEE. V shed 3 bases, J shed 7 bases, and the junction held 8 bases outside the gene matches. CDR3 DNA sequence: TGTGCCAGCAGCTCGGGACTAGGCGGAGTCGGGGAGCTGTTTTTT. This translates into CASSSGLGGVGELFF.

DNA for the CDR3: TGTGCCAGCAAACAGGGGGAGGGCTACACCTTC. As protein: CASKQGEGYTF. The chain employs TRBV6-4 and TRBJ1-2; 8 positions agree with TRBD1. The CDR3 contains 11 residues. From germline, CDR1 is MRHNA and CDR2 SNTAGT. J lost 8 bases, V lost 7 bases, and 3 bases had no gene match.

This sequence joins TRBV27 and TRBJ2-1; tentatively, D is TRBD1 (5 bases). The CDR3 contains 18 residues. The ends were cut back, 0 bases at V and 3 bases at J, with 18 bases in the middle. CDR1 is MNHEY, CDR2 SMNVEV, per germline (reference sequence). Here the CDR3 reads CASSLSGRPTQYYNEQFF. The CDR3 DNA is TGTGCCAGCAGTTTATCGGGGCGACCGACACAGTACTACAATGAGCAGTTCTTC.

The rearrangement joins TRBV6-2 or TRBV6-3 to TRBJ2-3; D possibly corresponds to TRBD2 (5 bases). The V end was cut by 0 bases, the J end by 5 bases, with 6 bases between. Germline CDR1 reads MNHEY; CDR2 reads SVGEGT. CDR3 length: 13 amino acids. CDR3 nucleotides: TGTGCCAGCAGTTACTCCCGGGGAGATACGCAGTATTTT. It translates to CASSYSRGDTQYF.

This chain links TRBV18 with TRBJ2-5; no clear D. V dropped 0 bases and J dropped 3 bases, with 8 bases sitting between them. This CDR3 has 14 residues. Germline CDR1 reads KGHSH; CDR2 reads LQKENI. The CDR3 DNA reads TGTGCCAGCTCACCACCGCTAGGAAAAGAGACCCAGTACTTC. It specifies CASSPPLGKETQYF.

The chain links TRBV24-1 to TRBJ2-5; D is possibly TRBD1 (6 bases). The germline V gene encodes CDR1 KGHDR and CDR2 SFDVKD. The CDR3 totals 12 residues. V lost 4 bases and J 8 bases, leaving 10 bases between the germline ends. This CDR3 reads CATSEEDRTQYF. CDR3 DNA: TGTGCCACCAGTGAGGAGGACAGAACCCAGTACTTC.

The gene calls are TRBV4-1 and TRBJ1-2; a weak D match, TRBD1 (6 bases). The CDR3 covers 16 residues. V lost 0 bases and J lost 4, with 15 bases in between. Germline V lookup: CDR1 MGHRA, CDR2 YSYEKL. CDR3 sequence reads: CASSQDFTGLSYGYTF. For the CDR3, the DNA is TGCGCCAGCAGCCAAGATTTTACAGGGTTAAGCTATGGCTACACCTTC.

The chain combines TRBV29-1 with TRBJ2-7, with 8 bases that match TRBD1. With V trimmed by 6 bases and J by 3 bases, 10 bases remained unmatched. CDR1 and CDR2 (germline): SQVTM, ANQGSEA. This CDR3 is 14 amino acids long. DNA of the CDR3: TGCAGCGTCGCAAGCGGACAGGGCTTCTACGAGCAGTACTTC. It specifies CSVASGQGFYEQYF.

V is TRBV9 and J is TRBJ1-1, with D perhaps TRBD1 (5 bases). This CDR3 has 13 residues. Germline-derived CDR1 and CDR2 are SGDLS and YYNGEE. V was clipped by 3 bases and J by 4 bases, with 10 bases between them. DNA for the CDR3: TGTGCCAGCAGCGAGGGCGGGGGCACTGAAGCTTTCTTT. It specifies CASSEGGGTEAFF.

The CDR3 region is CASSLSASATEAFF. The CDR3 DNA sequence: TGCGCCAGCAGCTTGTCGGCCAGCGCGACTGAAGCTTTCTTT. V usage is TRBV5-1 and J usage is TRBJ1-1, with no clear D. The CDR3 covers 14 residues. Per germline, CDR1 SGHRS and CDR2 YFSETQ. Trimming removed 1 base from V and 5 bases from J, with 12 bases in between.

This chain connects TRBV16 to TRBJ2-2; 7 bases match TRBD1. The germline CDR1 and CDR2 sequences are KGHSY and FQNENV. The junction had 7 bases not matched to a gene; V was cut back by 3 bases and J by 0 bases. The CDR3 consists of 17 residues. In DNA, the CDR3 is TGTGCCAGCAGCCAGTTGGGCAGGGGGACGAACACCGGGGAGCTGTTTTTT. Its protein is CASSQLGRGTNTGELFF.

The chain joins TRBV10-2 to TRBJ1-6, with 7 bases lining up with TRBD1. Germline V gene lookup returns CDR1 WSHSY and CDR2 SAAADI. CDR3 length equals 17 residues. The J segment lost 0 bases and the V segment lost 8 bases, leaving 10 bases of the junction unmatched. CDR3 DNA sequence: TGCGCCAGCTACCACTCGGGACAGAGCTCCTATAATTCACCCCTCCACTTT. Translating it yields CASYHSGQSSYNSPLHF.